Shown below are 30 T cell receptor beta chains from a single sample sequenced in a study of T cell responses to AZD1222 COVID-19 vaccine. The assay was immunoSEQ multiplex PCR, and TCRdb's table has in-frame clones only and misses some. The repertoire holds about 180,000 clones, with approximately 92% as singletons. Sequencing was performed on peripheral blood, taken on day 0 of AZD1222 vaccination. The receptors were sampled from an adult in good health.

CDR3 nucleotide sequence: TGTGCCAGCAGTGAACCCCGGGACGAGCAGTACTTC. This encodes CASSEPRDEQYF. The V call is TRBV6-1, the J call TRBJ2-7; D ambiguous. The length of the CDR3 is 12 residues. Germline lookup yields CDR1 MNHNS and CDR2 SASEGT. Between the trimmed V and J ends, which lost 2 bases and 5 bases, there was a span of 7 bases.

The V and J genes are TRBV6-5 and TRBJ2-3; TRBD1 agrees at 9 bases. V lost 9 bases and J lost 3; bases outside the gene matches: 4. The V gene's germline CDR1 is MNHEY and CDR2 SVGAGI. The CDR3 totals 13 residues. As DNA, the CDR3 is TGTGCCAGTTCGGGACAGGGTACAGATACGCAGTATTTT. Amino acid sequence: CASSGQGTDTQYF.

The CDR3 DNA reads as TGTGCCAGTAGTGCGCCCGGACAGGGCTGGCCACCCCTCCACTTT. This encodes CASSAPGQGWPPLHF. V is TRBV19 and J is TRBJ1-6, with 8 bases fitting TRBD1. The CDR3 has 15 amino acids. Trimming cost V 5 bases and J 11 bases; bases outside gene matches: 11. Germline V gene data show CDR1 as LNHDA and CDR2 as SQIVND (reference sequence).

The chain is built from TRBV19 and TRBJ1-6; 9 positions match TRBD1. CDR1 is LNHDA, CDR2 SQIVND, per germline (reference sequence). With V trimmed by 5 bases and J by 9 bases, 14 bases remained unmatched. CDR3 length equals 17 residues. The CDR3 sequence is CASSFSPGQGFGSPLHF. CDR3 nucleotides: TGTGCCAGTAGTTTTAGCCCGGGACAGGGATTCGGTTCACCCCTCCACTTT. The full variable domain, in which reference TRBV19 and TRBJ1-6 provide the parts outside the CDR3, is DGGITQSPKYLFRKEGQNVTLSCEQNLNHDAMYWYRQDPGQGLRLIYYSQIVNDFQKGDIAEGYSVSREKKESFPLTVTSAQKNPTAFYLCASSFSPGQGFGSPLHFGNGTRLTVT.

The gene calls are TRBV6-2 or TRBV6-3 and TRBJ1-5; D remains ambiguous. This CDR3 is 14 amino acids long. V was pared by 1 base and J by 7 bases, with 11 bases between. Germline CDR1 reads MNHEY; CDR2 reads SVGEGT. The DNA for the CDR3 is TGTGCCAGCAGTTACTACCGGGTTGACCAGCCCCAGCATTTT. Protein: CASSYYRVDQPQHF.

This sequence joins TRBV4-1 and TRBJ2-1, with 11 bases matching TRBD2. Per germline, CDR1 MGHRA and CDR2 YSYEKL. The CDR3 sequence is 18 residues long. Losses at the gene ends were 2 bases for V and 4 bases for J; bases not matched to a gene: 10. The CDR3 region has the DNA TGCGCCAGCAGCCAATACGGAAGACTAGCGGGGCAATACAATGAGCAGTTCTTC. It is translated as CASSQYGRLAGQYNEQFF.

About this clone: This specimen includes other DNA sequences encoding the same CDR3. The gene calls are TRBV13 and TRBJ2-3; D gene unclear. Germline lookup yields CDR1 PRHDT and CDR2 FYEKMQ (reference sequence). Trimming removed 3 bases from V and 0 bases from J, with 1 base in between. The CDR3 totals 12 residues. CDR3 sequence: CASSLSTDTQYF. CDR3 DNA sequence: TGTGCCAGCAGCTTGAGCACAGATACGCAGTATTTT.

V usage is TRBV27 and J usage is TRBJ1-6; possibly TRBD1 for D (5 bases). CDR1 and CDR2 from the germline V gene are MNHEY and SMNVEV (reference sequence). The ends were cut back, 6 bases at V and 9 bases at J, with 15 bases in the middle. The CDR3 covers 14 residues. CDR3 region: CASSPGGWGSPLHF. The CDR3 DNA reads as TGTGCCAGCAGCCCGGGGGGGTGGGGTTCACCCCTCCACTTT.

The genes are TRBV12-5 and TRBJ1-4; D unresolved. V dropped 1 base and J dropped 5 bases, with 11 bases sitting between them. Germline V gene sequence: CDR1 LGHNT, CDR2 FRNRAP. There are 15 residues in the CDR3. The CDR3 reads CASGLGVLLNEKLFF. CDR3 sequence (DNA): TGTGCTAGTGGTTTGGGAGTCCTCCTAAATGAAAAACTGTTTTTT.

The chain carries TRBV11-1 and TRBJ2-3; D could derive from TRBD1 or TRBD2 (5 bases each). Germline CDR1 SGHAT, CDR2 FQDESV (reference sequence). V was shortened by 10 bases and J by 1 base, with 18 bases between the two germline ends. This CDR3 contains 15 residues. CDR3 nucleotide sequence: TGTGCCACCGGGACGGACCTCGCTGGCACAGATACGCAGTATTTT. Encoded protein: CATGTDLAGTDTQYF.

The V and J genes are TRBV6-5 and TRBJ1-2; D may be TRBD1 (6 bases). The germline gives CDR1 MNHEY, CDR2 SVGAGI. The ends were cut back, 5 bases at V and 8 bases at J, with 12 bases in the middle. The CDR3 spans 12 residues. The CDR3 region has the DNA TGTGCCAGCAGTACCCCGGGGGGCGGCTACACCTTC. It codes for CASSTPGGGYTF.

About this clone: One end of the junction does not line up with germline, which may come from a read error. As DNA, the CDR3 is TGCAGCGTAGAAGGGACAGAACCCTACGAGCAGTACTTC. This translates into CSVEGTEPYEQYF. The V call is TRBV29-1, the J call TRBJ2-7; 7 bases map to TRBD1. The CDR3 is 13 residues long. Germline V gives CDR1 SQVTM, CDR2 ANQGSEA.

This chain uses TRBV5-5 with TRBJ2-7; no clear D gene. This CDR3 spans 11 amino acids. The germline CDR1 and CDR2 sequences are SGHKS and YYEKEE (reference sequence). With 0 bases removed from V and 3 bases from J, the gap between germline ends came to 1 base. The CDR3 DNA sequence: TGTGCCAGCAGCTTGGGCTACGAGCAGTACGTC. Its protein is CASSLGYEQYV.

This clone has a single count. The chain uses TRBV28 and TRBJ2-7; tentatively, D is TRBD2 (6 bases). The germline gives CDR1 MDHEN, CDR2 SYDVKM. Trimming removed 2 bases at V and 0 bases at J, with 14 bases between. The CDR3 loop spans 16 amino acids. DNA of the CDR3: TGTGCCAGCAGTTTACCCGCGGCGGGGTACTCCTACGAGCAGTACTTC. Translated, it gives CASSLPAAGYSYEQYF.

V and J are TRBV6-5 and TRBJ2-7; D is perhaps TRBD1 (6 bases). The CDR3 extends over 15 amino acids. Germline V gene data show CDR1 as MNHEY and CDR2 as SVGAGI. Trimming took 6 bases from V and 3 from J, leaving 18 bases between them. The CDR3 protein is CASSAGVSVGYEQYF. DNA of the CDR3: TGTGCCAGCAGCGCAGGGGTCTCGGTTGGCTACGAGCAGTACTTC.

Only a few counts were recorded for this clone. This chain uses TRBV4-1 with TRBJ2-4, with 10 bases fitting TRBD1. This CDR3 is built from 16 residues. The J segment lost 1 base and the V segment lost 4 bases, leaving 4 bases of the junction unmatched. Germline V lookup: CDR1 MGHRA, CDR2 YSYEKL. The CDR3 DNA reads as TGCGCCAGCAGCCGAGACAGGGGGCTTGCCAAAAACATTCAGTACTTC. It is translated as CASSRDRGLAKNIQYF.

This clone has a single count. The chain has TRBV27 and TRBJ2-2; 8 bases fit TRBD1. J lost 6 bases, V lost 8 bases, and 5 bases had no gene match. The germline CDR1 and CDR2 sequences are MNHEY and SMNVEV (reference sequence). CDR3 length equals 13 residues. This chain's CDR3 is CASGWTGSGELFF. CDR3 DNA sequence: TGTGCCAGCGGATGGACAGGGTCCGGGGAGCTGTTTTTT.

This chain links TRBV19 with TRBJ1-2, with D maybe TRBD1 (6 bases). V dropped 2 bases and J dropped 7 bases, with 11 bases sitting between them. CDR3 length equals 13 residues. Germline lookup yields CDR1 LNHDA and CDR2 SQIVND (reference sequence). CDR3 loop: CASSIMTGIGYTF. The CDR3, as DNA: TGTGCCAGTAGTATAATGACAGGAATTGGCTACACCTTC.

Comment on this clone: The same CDR3 also results from other DNA sequences found in this sample. The chain uses TRBV6-5 and TRBJ2-7, with D perhaps matching TRBD2 (6 bases). Germline lookup yields CDR1 MNHEY and CDR2 SVGAGI. Between the trimmed V and J ends, which lost 6 bases and 4 bases, there was a span of 7 bases. The length of the CDR3 is 11 residues. The CDR3 sequence: CASSRGYEQYF. CDR3 sequence (DNA): TGTGCCAGCAGCCGGGGGTACGAGCAGTACTTC.

The chain links TRBV11-2 to TRBJ1-2; 7 positions match TRBD1. The V and J ends lost 5 bases and 3 bases, in that order; junction bases with no gene match: 9. The CDR3 spans 15 residues. In germline, CDR1 is SGHAT, CDR2 FQNNGV. In nucleotides, the CDR3 is TGTGCCAGCAGCCGTGACAGGGTTTCTCACTATGGCTACACCTTC. Translation: CASSRDRVSHYGYTF.

The chain carries TRBV9 and TRBJ1-5; D may be TRBD1 (5 bases). V lost 4 bases, J lost 2 bases, and 16 bases lay in between. The CDR3 totals 16 residues. CDR1 is SGDLS and CDR2 is YYNGEE in the germline V gene. In nucleotides, the CDR3 is TGTGCCAGCAGCCCCGGGGGAATAGGAGGCAATCAGCCCCAGCATTTT. This codes for CASSPGGIGGNQPQHF.

This chain uses TRBV9 with TRBJ2-5, with 7 bases lining up with TRBD1. Unmatched junction bases numbered 5, after V lost 2 bases and J lost 1 base. Per the germline V gene, CDR1 is SGDLS and CDR2 is YYNGEE. This CDR3 is built from 15 residues. Here the CDR3 DNA reads TGTGCCAGCAGCGTCTCTACAGGGGCCCAAGAGACCCAGTACTTC. Amino acids: CASSVSTGAQETQYF.

The DNA of the CDR3 is TGTGCCACCGAGCAGGCGGTCTATGGCTACACCTTC. Translated, it gives CATEQAVYGYTF. The chain uses TRBV25-1 and TRBJ1-2; D gene unclear. Trimming took 10 bases from V and 4 from J, leaving 13 bases between them. Germline V gives CDR1 MGHDK, CDR2 SYGVNS. The CDR3 covers 12 residues.

The gene calls are TRBV24-1 and TRBJ2-3, with D possibly being TRBD2 (6 bases). Trimming cost V 4 bases and J 4 bases, with 14 bases left between them. There are 15 residues in the CDR3. Germline V gene lookup returns CDR1 KGHDR and CDR2 SFDVKD. The DNA of the CDR3 is TGTGCCACCAGTGACCCCACGGGAGCAGCAGATACGCAGTATTTT. Its protein is CATSDPTGAADTQYF.

This rearrangement joins TRBV19 to TRBJ1-5; 8 nucleotides match TRBD1. With V trimmed by 7 bases and J by 4 bases, 9 bases remained unmatched. CDR1 and CDR2 from the germline V gene are LNHDA and SQIVND (reference sequence). The CDR3 contains 15 residues. This CDR3 is CASTQGTGNNQPQHF. The CDR3 coding sequence is TGTGCCAGTACACAGGGGACAGGAAATAATCAGCCCCAGCATTTT.

The chain links TRBV19 to TRBJ1-5; 7 nucleotides line up with TRBD1. The V segment lost 6 bases and the J segment 6 bases; nucleotides outside the gene matches: 8. Germline assignment: CDR1 LNHDA and CDR2 SQIVND (reference sequence). The CDR3 length is 14 residues. This CDR3 is CASRRDRASQPQHF. DNA of the CDR3: TGTGCCAGTAGACGAGACAGGGCGAGTCAGCCCCAGCATTTT.

This clone appeared a single time. This sequence joins TRBV13 and TRBJ2-7; D gene uncertain. The CDR3 contains 13 residues. Trimming cost V 3 bases and J 2 bases, with 8 bases left between them. Germline-derived CDR1 and CDR2 are PRHDT and FYEKMQ (reference sequence). In nucleotides, the CDR3 is TGTGCCAGCAGCTTGTACCCAGCCTACGAGCAGTACTTC. Protein: CASSLYPAYEQYF. The full variable domain, with the rest looked up from reference TRBV13 and TRBJ2-7, is AAGVIQSPRHLIKEKRETATLKCYPIPRHDTVYWYQQGPGQDPQFLISFYEKMQSDKGSIPDRFSAQQFSDYHSELNMSSLELGDSALYFCASSLYPAYEQYFGPGTRLTVT.

The chain employs TRBV4-1 and TRBJ2-5, with TRBD1 identical over 9 bases. CDR3 length: 15 residues. Germline assignment: CDR1 MGHRA and CDR2 YSYEKL. J was trimmed by 4 bases and V by 0 bases; bases with no gene match: 3. CDR3 nucleotides: TGCGCCAGCAGCCAAGAGGTGACAGGGGGAGAGACCCAGTACTTC. It specifies CASSQEVTGGETQYF.

V usage is TRBV5-5 and J usage is TRBJ2-7; 11 bases are a match to TRBD2. The J segment lost 3 bases and the V segment lost 4 bases, leaving 6 bases of the junction unmatched. Germline V CDR1 and CDR2: SGHKS, YYEKEE (reference sequence). This CDR3 has 15 amino acids. CDR3 sequence reads: CASSQGLAAFYEQYV. CDR3 bases: TGTGCCAGCAGCCAGGGACTAGCGGCATTCTACGAGCAGTACGTC.

The genes are TRBV15 and TRBJ1-6; possible D gene TRBD1, 6 bases. Trimming shortened V by 2 bases and J by 4 bases, and 9 bases separated the two germline ends. Germline V gene lookup returns CDR1 LNHNV and CDR2 YYDKDF (reference sequence). The CDR3 runs to 15 residues. The CDR3 sequence: CATSRRTDYNSPLHF. The CDR3 DNA is TGTGCCACCAGCAGAAGGACAGATTATAATTCACCCCTCCACTTT.